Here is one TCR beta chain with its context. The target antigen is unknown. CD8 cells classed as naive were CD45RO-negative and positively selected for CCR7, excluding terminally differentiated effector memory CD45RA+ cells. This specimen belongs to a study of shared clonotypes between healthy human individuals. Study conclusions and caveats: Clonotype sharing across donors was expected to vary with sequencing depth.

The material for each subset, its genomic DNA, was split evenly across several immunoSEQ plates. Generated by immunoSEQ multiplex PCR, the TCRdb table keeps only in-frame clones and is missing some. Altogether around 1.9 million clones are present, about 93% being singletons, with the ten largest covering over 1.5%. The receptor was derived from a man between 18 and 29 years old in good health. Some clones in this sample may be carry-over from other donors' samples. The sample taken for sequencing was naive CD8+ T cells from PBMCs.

This CDR3 reads CASSGRGSGNTIYF. The CDR3, as DNA: TGTGCCAGCAGCGGACGGGGCTCTGGAAACACCATATATTTT. This rearrangement joins TRBV11-2 to TRBJ1-3, with D unresolved. This CDR3 spans 14 amino acids. Germline V gene lookup returns CDR1 SGHAT and CDR2 FQNNGV. The V and J ends lost 5 bases and 0 bases respectively, with 8 bases between them.